Presented here are 13 T cell receptor beta chains from one specimen sequenced in a study of PD-1 blockade in classical Hodgkin lymphoma. Libraries were prepared by immunoSEQ multiplex PCR; TCRdb keeps only in-frame clonotypes and omits some of them. This table holds some 63,000 clones, more than 90% found once. Each patient experienced a relapse that followed autologous stem cell transplantation, and brentuximab vedotin exposure varied. The sample in question was peripheral blood mononuclear cells (PBMCs), obtained at baseline. These TCRs come from a human donor with classical Hodgkin lymphoma.

This sequence joins TRBV10-3 and TRBJ1-1, with 7 nucleotides matching TRBD1. This CDR3 region has 17 residues. CDR1 ENHRY and CDR2 SYGVKD come from the germline V gene. With 0 bases clipped from V and 0 bases from J, the junction kept 7 bases outside the gene matches. The CDR3 loop reads CAISESRGGQLNTEAFF. DNA for the CDR3: TGTGCCATCAGTGAGTCAAGGGGGGGACAGCTGAACACTGAAGCTTTCTTT.

The CDR3 sequence is CASSQVYQGTYEQYF. CDR3 bases: TGCGCCAGCAGCCAAGTTTACCAGGGTACGTACGAGCAGTACTTC. The rearrangement joins TRBV4-1 to TRBJ2-7; perhaps TRBD1 as D (5 bases). The CDR3 length is 15 residues. CDR1 is MGHRA and CDR2 is YSYEKL in the germline V gene. The germline V and J ends were trimmed by 1 base and 4 bases, with 14 bases remaining between them.

V and J are TRBV18 and TRBJ2-6; tentatively, D is TRBD1 (5 bases). The CDR3 covers 18 residues. CDR1 and CDR2 (germline): KGHSH, LQKENI. V lost 2 bases and J lost 0, with 14 bases in between. DNA for the CDR3: TGTGCCAGCTCACCAAGGGCAGGGCTCAGCTCTGGGGCCAACGTCCTGACTTTC. Translation: CASSPRAGLSSGANVLTF.

The chain is built from TRBV9 and TRBJ2-7, with a weak D call TRBD2 (5 bases). V lost 4 bases, J lost 7 bases, and 18 bases lay in between. The CDR3 sequence is 14 residues long. Germline V gene lookup returns CDR1 SGDLS and CDR2 YYNGEE. The CDR3 here is CASSSQSSGSEQYF. Here the CDR3 DNA reads TGTGCCAGCAGCTCCCAGTCCTCGGGGAGTGAGCAGTACTTC.

This clone turned up a few times. The chain combines TRBV7-9 with TRBJ1-2, with a possible D match to TRBD1 (5 bases). The CDR3 covers 14 residues. The V end was cut by 1 base, the J end by 4 bases, with 10 bases between. Germline lookup yields CDR1 SEHNR and CDR2 FQNEAQ (reference sequence). The CDR3 loop is CASSLEWGSYGYTF. The CDR3 nucleotides read TGTGCCAGCAGCTTAGAGTGGGGGAGCTATGGCTACACCTTC.

CDR3 amino acids: CASSIATGGVNNEQFF. CDR3 in DNA: TGTGCCAGTAGTATAGCCACGGGAGGGGTGAACAATGAGCAGTTCTTC. The chain uses TRBV19 and TRBJ2-1, with 8 bases identical to TRBD2. Trimming took 1 base from V and 5 from J; bases not matched to a gene: 7. In germline, CDR1 is LNHDA, CDR2 SQIVND (reference sequence). The CDR3 spans 16 residues.

CDR3 sequence reads: CASSLSGQGGGETQYF. For the CDR3, the DNA is TGCGCCAGCAGCTTGTCAGGACAGGGCGGGGGAGAGACCCAGTACTTC. The J gene is TRBJ2-5, the V gene TRBV5-1; D is perhaps TRBD1 (8 bases). The V and J ends lost 1 base and 4 bases respectively, with 17 bases between them. Germline loops: CDR1 SGHRS, CDR2 YFSETQ. This CDR3 spans 16 amino acids.

The DNA of the CDR3 is TGTGCCAGTAGTATCGGTTCGGCAGGGGGCTCGAAAAAACTGTTTTTT. The encoded protein is CASSIGSAGGSKKLFF. The rearrangement uses TRBV19 and TRBJ1-4, with 8 bases aligning to TRBD1. Germline lookup yields CDR1 LNHDA and CDR2 SQIVND (reference sequence). The CDR3 runs 16 residues. J was trimmed by 9 bases and V by 3 bases; bases with no gene match: 12.

This chain links TRBV28 with TRBJ2-1, with 9 bases lining up with TRBD2. V trimming: 9 bases; J trimming: 0 bases; junction bases outside the gene matches: 6. Germline V gene lookup returns CDR1 MDHEN and CDR2 SYDVKM. This CDR3 is built from 15 residues. Here the CDR3 DNA reads TGTGCCAGTACGCGGGGGGGAACCTCCTACAATGAGCAGTTCTTC. Its translation: CASTRGGTSYNEQFF.

The chain uses TRBV2 and TRBJ1-4, with 8 bases aligning to TRBD1. V lost 10 bases to trimming and J lost 1 base; unmatched junction nucleotides: 5. Germline assignment: CDR1 SNHLY and CDR2 FYNNEI. This CDR3 is built from 14 residues. CDR3: CAISGQGTNEKLFF. In nucleotides, the CDR3 is TGTGCCATCTCCGGACAGGGAACTAATGAAAAACTGTTTTTT.

This chain uses TRBV7-9 with TRBJ1-5; D unclear. V shed 7 bases and J shed 4 bases, with 8 bases lying between them. In germline, CDR1 is SEHNR, CDR2 FQNEAQ (reference sequence). This CDR3 has 12 residues. In nucleotides, the CDR3 is TGTGCCAGCACCGAGTGGAATCAGCCCCAGCATTTT. Translated, it gives CASTEWNQPQHF.

V and J are TRBV6-4 and TRBJ1-5, with a possible D match to TRBD1 (5 bases). This CDR3 has 14 amino acids. V was cut by 3 bases and J by 6 bases, with 12 bases left in between. CDR1 is MRHNA and CDR2 is SNTAGT in the germline V gene. CDR3 nucleotide sequence: TGTGCCAGCAGTGAGGCAGGGTTTGGTCAGCCCCAGCATTTT. It translates to CASSEAGFGQPQHF.

The table lists this clone with a few counts. The chain is built from TRBV4-2 and TRBJ1-2; D is unclear. The length of the CDR3 is 14 residues. V gave up 2 bases and J gave up 2 bases, with 9 bases separating them. The germline gives CDR1 LGHNA, CDR2 YNFKEQ. The CDR3 DNA is TGTGCCAGCAGCCAACTACAGCGGAACTATGGCTACACCTTC. This encodes CASSQLQRNYGYTF.